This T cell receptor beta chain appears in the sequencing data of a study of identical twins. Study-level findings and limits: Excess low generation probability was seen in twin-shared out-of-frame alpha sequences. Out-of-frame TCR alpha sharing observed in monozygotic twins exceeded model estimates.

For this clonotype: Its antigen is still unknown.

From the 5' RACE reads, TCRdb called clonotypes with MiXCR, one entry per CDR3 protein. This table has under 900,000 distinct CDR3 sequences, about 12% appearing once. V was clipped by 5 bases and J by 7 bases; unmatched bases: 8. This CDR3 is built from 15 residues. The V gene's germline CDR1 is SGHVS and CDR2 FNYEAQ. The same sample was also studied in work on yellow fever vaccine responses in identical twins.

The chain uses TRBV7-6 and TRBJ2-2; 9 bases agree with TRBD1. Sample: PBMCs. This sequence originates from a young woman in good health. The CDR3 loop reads CASSPRQGVVGELFF. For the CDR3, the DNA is TGTGCCAGCAGCCCCAGACAGGGGGTGGTCGGGGAGCTGTTTTTT.